This paragraph covers one TCR beta chain sequence. Its target is unknown. Vbeta (60) and Jbeta (13) primers were used in the PCR. Clones were read by immunoSEQ multiplex PCR, and TCRdb kept only the in-frame ones, dropping some. The sample consists of under 150,000 clones, approximately 80% of them appearing once. The entry originates in a study of cytomegalovirus exposure and HLA in healthy donors. Whole-study context: HLA-typed donors were the source of about 85 million unique TCRs held in an early data release.

The V and J ends lost 7 bases and 3 bases respectively, with 15 bases between them. Germline V gene lookup returns CDR1 GTSNPN and CDR2 SVGIG (reference sequence). The CDR3 is made up of 13 amino acids. Study outcomes and limitations: In a later analysis, most CMV-associated TCR beta chains appeared HLA-restricted. Reports credit the classifier with highly specific, highly sensitive diagnosis of cytomegalovirus status. A later analysis reportedly found that, within productive TCRs, an Asian-associated ancestry cluster had fewer N-insertions than the mean observed across the roughly 690 donors.

The chain recombines TRBV30 with TRBJ2-5, with D possibly TRBD1 on 6 matching bases. Input material: PBMCs. The sequence was collected from a woman in her 50s in good health and CMV-seronegative. The DNA for the CDR3 is TGTGCCTACACCGGGACATCAAAAGAGACCCAGTACTTC. The encoded protein is CAYTGTSKETQYF.